This TCR beta chain was profiled in a study of cytomegalovirus exposure and HLA in healthy donors. PCR involved 60 Vbeta and 13 Jbeta primers. Assay: immunoSEQ multiplex PCR; the TCRdb copy retains only in-frame clones and omits some. The data show around 150,000 clones, 79% seen once. CDR3 length: 15 residues. The V gene lost 2 bases and the J gene lost 2 bases, with 12 bases spanning the gap. The V gene's germline CDR1 is SNHLY and CDR2 FYNNEI. The sample comprised PBMCs. The receptor was derived from a man aged 50-59 years in good health and CMV-seropositive. V and J are TRBV2 and TRBJ1-2; no definite D call. The CDR3 sequence is CASSEYQKVNYGYTF. The CDR3 coding sequence is TGTGCCAGCAGTGAATACCAGAAAGTCAACTATGGCTACACCTTC.